Each of the 2 T cell receptor beta chains below was sequenced from the same sample in a study of T cell repertoires in cytomegalovirus infection. TCRdb passed the reads through MiXCR, listing each CDR3 protein once. Seen here are about 830,000 distinct CDR3 sequences, around a third observed once, and the top ten hold 9.5% to 15%. No antigen is known for these receptors. The sequences come from cultured CD8+ T cells from PBMCs, collected from culture after CMV antigen stimulation. Source of these receptors: a human donor in good health (CMV status not recorded). Some clones in this sample may be carry-over from other donors' samples.

The J gene is TRBJ1-4, the V gene TRBV6-6; D gene uncertain. The CDR3 runs to 15 residues. Per germline, CDR1 MNHNY and CDR2 SVGAGI (reference sequence). Trimming pared 5 bases from V and 2 bases from J, leaving 12 bases between. The CDR3 DNA follows: TGTGCCAGCAGTCAAACAAGATCGACTAATGAAAAACTGTTTTTT. It specifies CASSQTRSTNEKLFF.

This clonotype was detected a few times. V and J are TRBV27 and TRBJ1-2; 7 nucleotides align to TRBD1. The CDR3 spans 14 residues. Germline values: CDR1 MNHEY, CDR2 SMNVEV (reference sequence). The J segment lost 8 bases and the V segment lost 0 bases, leaving 6 bases of the junction unmatched. The CDR3 nucleotides read TGTGCCAGCAGTTTATCGACAGGGTTACTGGGCTACACCTTC. Encoded protein: CASSLSTGLLGYTF.